Reported below is one T cell receptor beta chain. CDR3 size: 13 residues. Germline CDR1 ENHRY, CDR2 SYGVKD. The V gene lost 5 bases and the J gene lost 2 bases, with 8 bases spanning the gap. Only in-frame clones appear in the TCRdb table, and some are missing; sequencing was by immunoSEQ multiplex PCR. The table includes fewer than 20,000 clones, 85% to 90% detected once. The data stem from a study of control samples from healthy donors and cancer patients. The clonotype was recovered from a woman aged 70-85 years with colorectal cancer. Sample: PBMCs. The chain uses TRBV10-3 and TRBJ2-3; maybe TRBD2 (5 bases). In nucleotides, the CDR3 is TGTGCCATCAGTTTAGCGTCCACAGATACGCAGTATTTT. Translating it yields CAISLASTDTQYF.